These T cell receptor beta chains were read from a single sample in a study of T-cell reconstitution after alpha-beta-depleted transplantation in children. TCRdb used MiXCR to reprocess the PCR reads, holding one entry per CDR3 protein. Of under 250,000 distinct CDR3 sequences in the sample, roughly 25% were seen once. The starting material was PBMCs, mostly from graft donor cells, obtained 360 days after TCRalphabeta/CD19-depleted stem cell transplant. These receptors were collected from a female patient between 2 and 10 years old who had a stem cell transplant for congenital amegakaryocytic thrombocytopenia, so the T cells may come from the graft donor. CDR3s include the opening cysteine and the closing phenylalanine or tryptophan. The D gene is left open where the match is weak. The size field is filled for only some rows; it gives once, few, many or a size class.

d_gene | j_gene | v_gene | abundance | CDR3nt | CDR3aa
. | TRBJ1-6 | TRBV14 | few | TGTGCCAGCAGCCAAGCCCAGGGGAGACGCAATTCACCCCTCCACTTT | CASSQAQGRRNSPLHF
TRBD1 | TRBJ1-5 | TRBV5-1 | few | TGCGCCAGCAGCTTTTCAGGGGGCCTTCAGCCCCAGCATTTT | CASSFSGGLQPQHF
TRBD1 | TRBJ1-1 | TRBV28 | . | TGTGCCAGCAAACGACAGGGAGGGAACACTGAAGCTTTCTTT | CASKRQGGNTEAFF
TRBD2 | TRBJ2-3 | TRBV25-1 | few | TGTGACGGGAGGGTTGATACGCAGTATTTT | CDGRVDTQYF
. | TRBJ2-2 | TRBV7-2 | few | TGTGCCAGCAGCGCGACAGGATTGAACACCGGGGAGCTGTTTTTT | CASSATGLNTGELFF
. | TRBJ1-1 | TRBV10-3 | many | TGTGCCATCAGACGCGGCACTGAAGCTTTCTTT | CAIRRGTEAFF
. | TRBJ2-4 | TRBV21-1 | . | TGTGCCAGCAACCCCAATGCGGGACAGACACCAAAAAACATTCAGTACTTC | CASNPNAGQTPKNIQYF
TRBD1 | TRBJ1-2 | TRBV5-6 | . | TGTGCCAGCAGCAGCGCTGGGACAGTATATGGCTACACCTTC | CASSSAGTVYGYTF
. | TRBJ2-2 | TRBV10-3 | many | TGTGCCACCATAGGGGACACCGGGGAGCTGTTTTTT | CATIGDTGELFF
. | TRBJ2-7 | TRBV3-1 | . | TGTGCCAGCAGCCTAGGGACACAATCCTACGAGCAGTACTTC | CASSLGTQSYEQYF
. | TRBJ2-2 | TRBV30 | few | TGTGCCTGGAGTAGGGTGGTCACCGGGGAGCTGTTTTTT | CAWSRVVTGELFF
. | TRBJ1-2 | TRBV7-9 | once | TGTGCCAGCAGCTTAGGAATTGGATCATATGGCTACACCTTC | CASSLGIGSYGYTF
TRBD1 | TRBJ2-1 | TRBV2 | . | TGTGCCAGCAGATGGGGACAGGGCAATGAGCAGTTCTTC | CASRWGQGNEQFF
. | TRBJ1-5 | TRBV24-1 | few | TGTGCCAGTTGGATGGGACGGGCTCAGCCCCAGCATTTT | CASWMGRAQPQHF
TRBD2 | TRBJ2-1 | TRBV5-1 | few | TGCGCCAGCAGCGAGCCGGGACTAGCGGGTTGGCAGTTCTTC | CASSEPGLAGWQFF
TRBD1 | TRBJ2-7 | TRBV4-1 | . | TGCGCCAGCAGCCTGAACTTGGCAGGGGGCGTTGGGAACGAGCAGTACTTC | CASSLNLAGGVGNEQYF
TRBD2 | TRBJ2-3 | TRBV20-1 | . | TGCAGTGCCTCACTAGCGGCTAGCACAGATACGCAGTATTTT | CSASLAASTDTQYF
. | TRBJ1-5 | TRBV28 | . | TGTGCCAGCAGCAGAGGGGAATTTCTTTATAGCAATCAGCCCCAGCATTTT | CASSRGEFLYSNQPQHF
TRBD1 | TRBJ1-5 | TRBV19 | . | TGTGCCAGTAGTATGAGGGGGCACCAGGAGGAGGATAGCAATCAGCCCCAGCATTTT | CASSMRGHQEEDSNQPQHF
TRBD2 | TRBJ2-3 | TRBV12-3/TRBV12-4 | . | TGTGCCAGCAGTGCCCCCTCAGGACTAGCGGGGGTAGGTACAGATACGCAGTATTTT | CASSAPSGLAGVGTDTQYF
. | TRBJ2-3 | TRBV3-1 | many | TGTGCCAGCAGCCCCTTGCTTCCTAGCACAGATACGCAGTATTTT | CASSPLLPSTDTQYF
. | TRBJ2-1 | TRBV4-1 | . | TGCGCCAGCAGCCCCAGGGGGGGGACATCCTACAATGAGCAGTTCTTC | CASSPRGGTSYNEQFF
. | TRBJ2-3 | TRBV29-1 | few | TGCAGCGTCCCCGGGGAAGATACGCAGTATTTT | CSVPGEDTQYF
. | TRBJ1-2 | TRBV29-1 | . | TGCAGCGTTGACAGGGGAGGCTATGGCTACACCTTC | CSVDRGGYGYTF
. | TRBJ2-3 | TRBV7-9 | . | TGTGCCAGCAGCGAACAGGGAAGAAGGGATACGCAGTATTTT | CASSEQGRRDTQYF
TRBD2 | TRBJ2-1 | TRBV28 | many | TGTGCCAGCAGTTTTTACCCCCCAGCGGGAGTCAATGAGCAGTTCTTC | CASSFYPPAGVNEQFF
TRBD2 | TRBJ2-3 | TRBV6-5 | few | TGTGCCAGCAGTTACTCTACCCAAGGGACTAGCGGGAAGGGTGATACGCAGTATTTT | CASSYSTQGTSGKGDTQYF
. | TRBJ2-1 | TRBV7-2 | . | TGTGCCAGCAGCCCTAGCCCGAGTTCAGGGGAGCAGTTCTTC | CASSPSPSSGEQFF
. | TRBJ2-1 | TRBV5-1 | . | TGCGCCAGCAGTGGACCCGGGGGAAATGAGCAGTTCTTC | CASSGPGGNEQFF
. | TRBJ2-1 | TRBV25-1 | few | TGTGCCAGCAGTGAGCGATCCTACAATGAGCAGTTCTTC | CASSERSYNEQFF
. | TRBJ2-4 | TRBV27 | . | TGTGCCAGCAGTTACGGTTGGACCTCCGCCAAAAACATTCAGTACTTC | CASSYGWTSAKNIQYF
TRBD2 | TRBJ2-7 | TRBV27 | . | TGTGCCAGCAGTAGACTAGCGGGGGGGCTTCGGGAGCAGTACTTC | CASSRLAGGLREQYF
. | TRBJ2-5 | TRBV5-1 | few | TGCGCCAGCAGCTTGGGGATCACAGGAACCCAAGAGACCCAGTACTTC | CASSLGITGTQETQYF
TRBD2 | TRBJ2-7 | TRBV4-1 | few | TGCGCCAGCAGCCAGACTAGCGGGGGGAACCACGAGCAGTACTTC | CASSQTSGGNHEQYF
. | TRBJ2-3 | TRBV6-2/TRBV6-3 | few | TGTGCCAGCAGTTACACAGGCAGGTCGGCAGATACGCAGTATTTT | CASSYTGRSADTQYF
. | TRBJ1-5 | TRBV5-4 | few | TGTGCCAGCAGCATTTCGGGGGAAGGCAATCAGCCCCAGCATTTT | CASSISGEGNQPQHF
. | TRBJ2-5 | TRBV28 | few | TGTGCCAGCAGTACCAGGCCAGAGACCCAGTACTTC | CASSTRPETQYF
TRBD1 | TRBJ1-2 | TRBV7-8 | few | TGTGCCAGCAGCTTCAATTGGACAGGGGCCTATGGCTACACCTTC | CASSFNWTGAYGYTF
TRBD1 | TRBJ2-2 | TRBV7-8 | few | TGTGCCAGCAGCCTACAGGGGGCTAGAAACACCGGGGAGCTGTTTTTT | CASSLQGARNTGELFF
. | TRBJ2-7 | TRBV28 | few | TGTGCCAGCAGTTTATGGCAGAGGACGGCCTACGAGCAGTACTTC | CASSLWQRTAYEQYF
. | TRBJ1-2 | TRBV28 | . | TGTGCCAGCAGTCGGACGGGTCCCACCCCATATGGCTACACCTTC | CASSRTGPTPYGYTF
. | TRBJ1-2 | TRBV18 | . | TGTGCCAGCTCACCCAGGAATACAGGGCCCTACTATGGCTACACCTTC | CASSPRNTGPYYGYTF
. | TRBJ1-2 | TRBV6-1 | . | TGTGCCAGCAGAGAGGGACCGGGGGACTATGGCTACACCTTC | CASREGPGDYGYTF
TRBD1 | TRBJ1-4 | TRBV6-1 | . | TGTGCCAGCGCAATCGATCCGGGACAGAATGAAAAACTGTTTTTT | CASAIDPGQNEKLFF
. | TRBJ1-6 | TRBV10-3 | many | TGTGCCATCAGTGAGGGACATCCCGTCCCCCTCCACTTT | CAISEGHPVPLHF
. | TRBJ1-2 | TRBV11-2 | few | TGTGCCAGCAGCTTAGATCCAAGAGGGAAGGTCTTC | CASSLDPRGKVF
. | TRBJ2-3 | TRBV16 | few | TGTGCCAGCAGCCAATTTGGAGACAACACAGATACGCAGTATTTT | CASSQFGDNTDTQYF
. | TRBJ2-3 | TRBV5-7 | . | TGTGCCAGCAGCTTGGGGAAGGACCTCACAGATACGCAGTATTTT | CASSLGKDLTDTQYF
TRBD1 | TRBJ2-5 | TRBV5-1 | . | TGCGCCAGCAGCTTGGAACGGACAGGGGGAAAGACCCAGTACTTC | CASSLERTGGKTQYF
. | TRBJ1-4 | TRBV20-1 | . | TGCAGTGCTAGAGATTGGGCGCTCGGTGAAAAACTGTTTTTT | CSARDWALGEKLFF
. | TRBJ1-2 | TRBV6-6 | . | TGTGCCAGCAGTTTACCCAAGAACTATGGCTACACCTTC | CASSLPKNYGYTF
. | TRBJ1-2 | TRBV7-2 | few | TGTGCCAGCAGCCCTAGCGGGACGGCCTATGGCTACACCTTC | CASSPSGTAYGYTF